This passage covers 32 T cell receptor beta chains from one sample sequenced in a study of OX40 agonist ivuxolimab in advanced cancers. Libraries were prepared by immunoSEQ multiplex PCR; TCRdb keeps only in-frame clonotypes and omits some of them. This sample has more than 75,000 clones; about 88% occur once, and the top ten carry around 0.97%. Sequenced material: CD4+ or CD8+ T cells sorted from blood, taken in a trial of the OX40 agonist ivuxolimab. These receptor sequences come from an adult with an advanced solid tumor such as melanoma, head and neck, liver or kidney cancer.

The chain is built from TRBV4-1 and TRBJ1-5; D call uncertain. The CDR3 loop spans 15 amino acids. V was clipped by 0 bases and J by 0 bases, with 6 bases between them. Germline V gene data show CDR1 as MGHRA and CDR2 as YSYEKL. The CDR3 protein is CASSQDQYSNQPQHF. The CDR3 DNA follows: TGCGCCAGCAGCCAAGATCAGTATAGCAATCAGCCCCAGCATTTT.

This clone came up once. This chain joins TRBV9 and TRBJ1-2; no definite D call. The CDR3 loop spans 15 amino acids. CDR1 and CDR2 from the germline V gene are SGDLS and YYNGEE. Deletions cut 0 bases from V and 0 bases from J, with 9 bases between. This CDR3 is CASSVEEGANYGYTF. The CDR3 bases are TGTGCCAGCAGCGTAGAGGAGGGAGCTAACTATGGCTACACCTTC.

The rearrangement links TRBV29-1 to TRBJ1-4, with 10 positions matching TRBD1. Germline V gene sequence: CDR1 SQVTM, CDR2 ANQGSEA. CDR3 length: 15 amino acids. After removal of 4 bases from V and 7 bases from J, the junction contained 9 bases not matched to a gene. CDR3 loop: CSVVKGGTGVEKLFF. The CDR3 region has the DNA TGCAGCGTTGTTAAAGGAGGGACAGGGGTTGAAAAACTGTTTTTT.

The chain joins TRBV7-9 to TRBJ2-7; a possible D gene is TRBD2 (6 bases). This CDR3 region has 18 residues. V shed 5 bases and J shed 6 bases, with 29 bases lying between them. Germline lookup yields CDR1 SEHNR and CDR2 FQNEAQ (reference sequence). CDR3 DNA: TGTGCCAGCAGCCTCCCCCGACTCGGTGGGAGGAGGAGGATCGAGCAGTACTTC. It is translated as CASSLPRLGGRRRIEQYF.

CDR3 in amino acids: CASSLAGTRSTDTQYF. DNA of the CDR3: TGTGCCAGCAGCTTAGCCGGGACCCGAAGCACAGATACGCAGTATTTT. This chain joins TRBV7-2 and TRBJ2-3; the D call may be TRBD1 or TRBD2 (5 bases each). V shed 0 bases and J shed 0 bases, with 10 bases lying between them. Germline V gene lookup returns CDR1 SGHTA and CDR2 FQGNSA. The CDR3 is 16 amino acids.

This clone was found once. The chain employs TRBV5-1 and TRBJ2-5; TRBD2 agrees at 9 bases. The CDR3 sequence is 14 residues long. Germline V gene data show CDR1 as SGHRS and CDR2 as YFSETQ. V gave up 4 bases and J gave up 3 bases; unmatched junction bases: 4. The DNA of the CDR3 is TGCGCCAGCAGCGACATAGCGGGAGAAGAGACCCAGTACTTC. As protein: CASSDIAGEETQYF.

This chain uses TRBV6-1 with TRBJ1-6; 9 bases line up with TRBD1. The CDR3 totals 15 residues. Trimming took 4 bases from V and 6 from J; bases not matched to a gene: 4. Germline CDR1 reads MNHNS; CDR2 reads SASEGT. CDR3 coding DNA: TGTGCCAGCAGTGTACAGGGGGCGGGTAATTCACCCCTCCACTTT. Translated, it gives CASSVQGAGNSPLHF.

This clone came up a few times. This rearrangement joins TRBV4-2 to TRBJ2-1, with TRBD2 identical over 14 bases. This CDR3 contains 18 residues. The ends lost 1 base at V and 7 bases at J; junction bases unmatched: 9. Germline V lookup: CDR1 LGHNA, CDR2 YNFKEQ. The CDR3 DNA follows: TGTGCCAGCAGCCAAGCTCCCCCGGGACTAGCGGGAGAGAATGAGCAGTTCTTC. It yields the protein CASSQAPPGLAGENEQFF.

A few counts support this clone. The chain joins TRBV7-9 to TRBJ2-2, with TRBD2 matching 10 bases. Unmatched junction bases numbered 5, after V lost 4 bases and J lost 0 bases. The CDR3 loop spans 17 amino acids. The germline CDR1 and CDR2 sequences are SEHNR and FQNEAQ (reference sequence). The CDR3 DNA follows: TGTGCCAGCAGCTGGAAGGGACTAGCGCCGAACACCGGGGAGCTGTTTTTT. Residues: CASSWKGLAPNTGELFF. Supplemented by reference TRBV7-9 and TRBJ2-2, the full variable domain reads DTGVSQNPRHKITKRGQNVTFRCDPISEHNRLYWYRQTLGQGPEFLTYFQNEAQLEKSRLLSDRFSAERPKGSFSTLEIQRTEQGDSAMYLCASSWKGLAPNTGELFFGEGSRLTVL.

The rearrangement joins TRBV19 to TRBJ2-7, with D possibly being TRBD2 (6 bases). Trimming shortened V by 6 bases and J by 0 bases, and 15 bases separated the two germline ends. The germline CDR1 and CDR2 sequences are LNHDA and SQIVND (reference sequence). This CDR3 is 15 amino acids long. The CDR3 loop reads CASRVIYGSSYEQYF. CDR3 nucleotides: TGTGCCAGTAGGGTTATTTACGGGAGCTCCTACGAGCAGTACTTC.

The chain links TRBV2 to TRBJ1-2, with a possible D match to TRBD1 (6 bases). The V end was cut by 11 bases, the J end by 3 bases, with 10 bases between. Germline loops: CDR1 SNHLY, CDR2 FYNNEI. The CDR3 covers 11 residues. CDR3 sequence: CAGGRDYGYTF. In DNA form, the CDR3 reads TGTGCCGGGGGCAGGGACTATGGCTACACCTTC.

The chain recombines TRBV30 with TRBJ2-1, with 15 bases identical to TRBD2. J lost 8 bases, V lost 4 bases, and 12 bases had no gene match. CDR1 and CDR2 from the germline V gene are GTSNPN and SVGIG (reference sequence). There are 17 residues in the CDR3. The CDR3 is CAWNRGLAGGLGDEQFF. Here the CDR3 DNA reads TGTGCCTGGAACCGCGGACTAGCGGGAGGGCTTGGGGATGAGCAGTTCTTC.

This chain joins TRBV7-9 and TRBJ2-3; the D is unclear. CDR1 and CDR2 (germline): SEHNR, FQNEAQ (reference sequence). The CDR3 runs to 14 residues. The V gene lost 1 base and the J gene lost 0 bases, with 5 bases spanning the gap. The CDR3 loop is CASSLGVSTDTQYF. The CDR3, as DNA: TGTGCCAGCAGCTTAGGCGTGAGCACAGATACGCAGTATTTT.

CDR3 bases: TGTGCCAGCAGTTACTCCACGACAGGGGGGGCAGCTTTCTTT. It translates to CASSYSTTGGAAFF. V and J are TRBV6-6 and TRBJ1-1, with 9 bases that match TRBD1. Germline V gene sequence: CDR1 MNHNY, CDR2 SVGAGI (reference sequence). The CDR3 contains 14 residues. Trimming took 0 bases from V and 10 from J; bases not matched to a gene: 6.

This clone was seen just once. The chain carries TRBV2 and TRBJ1-1, with 7 bases that match TRBD1. CDR3 length: 14 amino acids. V was pared by 7 bases and J by 5 bases, with 10 bases of the junction left unmatched. Germline V gene sequence: CDR1 SNHLY, CDR2 FYNNEI. CDR3 in DNA: TGTGCCAGCACCCTTGGAGGGGGCCGGACTGAAGCTTTCTTT. Its translation is CASTLGGGRTEAFF.

J is TRBJ1-3 and V is TRBV7-6, with D tentatively TRBD1 (5 bases). Germline CDR1 and CDR2: SGHVS and FNYEAQ. V lost 5 bases and J 4 bases, leaving 12 bases between the germline ends. The CDR3 runs 14 residues. CDR3 DNA: TGTGCCAGCAGCATGTGGGGGTGGGGAAACACCATATATTTT. Translated, it gives CASSMWGWGNTIYF.

The chain has TRBV5-1 and TRBJ2-5; 8 bases agree with TRBD1. V shed 3 bases, J shed 4 bases, and the junction held 2 bases outside the gene matches. In germline, CDR1 is SGHRS, CDR2 YFSETQ. CDR3 size: 13 residues. The CDR3 bases are TGCGCCAGCAGCTCCGGACAGGGAGAGACCCAGTACTTC. Its translation: CASSSGQGETQYF.

The V gene is TRBV28, the J gene TRBJ2-4, with D tentatively TRBD1 or TRBD2 (5 bases each). The V end was cut by 3 bases, the J end by 3 bases, with 12 bases between. Germline CDR1 reads MDHEN; CDR2 reads SYDVKM. The CDR3 sequence is 15 residues long. The CDR3 spells CASSLGVFGKNIQYF. CDR3 nucleotide sequence: TGTGCCAGCAGTTTGGGGGTTTTCGGCAAAAACATTCAGTACTTC. Drawing the rest from reference TRBV28 and TRBJ2-4, the complete variable domain is DVKVTQSSRYLVKRTGEKVFLECVQDMDHENMFWYRQDPGLGLRLIYFSYDVKMKEKGDIPEGYSVSREKKERFSLILESASTNQTSMYLCASSLGVFGKNIQYFGAGTRLSVL.

The V and J genes are TRBV9 and TRBJ2-2, with 16 bases that match TRBD2. The germline CDR1 and CDR2 sequences are SGDLS and YYNGEE. J gave up 5 bases and V 0 bases, and 7 bases lay outside the gene matches. CDR3 length: 19 amino acids. This CDR3 is CASSVVPGTSGRGTGELFF. CDR3 DNA sequence: TGTGCCAGCAGCGTAGTTCCCGGGACTAGCGGGAGGGGTACCGGGGAGCTGTTTTTT. The variable domain in full, with the rest retrieved from reference TRBV9 and TRBJ2-2, is DSGVTQTPKHLITATGQRVTLRCSPRSGDLSVYWYQQSLDQGLQFLIQYYNGEERAKGNILERFSAQQFPDLHSELNLSSLELGDSALYFCASSVVPGTSGRGTGELFFGEGSRLTVL.

The chain employs TRBV19 and TRBJ1-2, with TRBD1 identical over 8 bases. V lost 10 bases to trimming and J lost 4 bases; unmatched junction nucleotides: 8. This CDR3 has 13 amino acids. CDR1 is LNHDA, CDR2 SQIVND, per germline (reference sequence). The CDR3 DNA is TGTGCCACCCAGGGGGCCTCGGGCTATGGCTACACCTTC. It encodes CATQGASGYGYTF.

V is TRBV27 and J is TRBJ2-3; 15 nucleotides line up with TRBD2. Losses at the gene ends were 4 bases for V and 1 base for J; bases not matched to a gene: 12. Germline loops: CDR1 MNHEY, CDR2 SMNVEV (reference sequence). This CDR3 is built from 20 residues. As DNA, the CDR3 is TGTGCCAGCAGTTCCTCGATCCCGGGACTAGCGGGAGGCGGCACAGATACGCAGTATTTT. This sequence encodes CASSSSIPGLAGGGTDTQYF.

This chain uses TRBV7-6 with TRBJ2-3, with D tentatively TRBD2 (5 bases). Germline CDR1 and CDR2: SGHVS and FNYEAQ. V was pared by 1 base and J by 5 bases, with 19 bases between. The CDR3 extends over 17 amino acids. The CDR3: CASSLGTGSHMGDTQYF. The CDR3 DNA follows: TGTGCCAGCAGCTTAGGCACTGGGAGCCACATGGGAGATACGCAGTATTTT.

The V gene is TRBV7-3, the J gene TRBJ2-2; 7 bases line up with TRBD2. Trimming cost V 7 bases and J 5 bases; bases outside gene matches: 7. This CDR3 contains 14 residues. Germline CDR1 and CDR2: SGHTA and FQGTGA. The CDR3 bases are TGTGCCAGCACCCCCGGGGAGGGAACCGGGGAGCTGTTTTTT. Its protein product is CASTPGEGTGELFF.

The rearrangement uses TRBV7-8 and TRBJ2-5, with D tentatively TRBD2 (5 bases). This CDR3 has 14 amino acids. Trimming took 1 base from V and 7 from J, leaving 13 bases between them. CDR1 and CDR2 (germline): SGHVS, FQNEAQ. CDR3 sequence: CASSLERVSGTQYF. The DNA for the CDR3 is TGTGCCAGCAGCTTAGAACGGGTGAGCGGGACCCAGTACTTC. Based on the CDR3 plus reference TRBV7-8 and TRBJ2-5, the full variable domain is GAGVSQSPRYKVAKRGQDVALRCDPISGHVSLFWYQQALGQGPEFLTYFQNEAQLDKSGLPSDRFFAERPEGSVSTLKIQRTQQEDSAVYLCASSLERVSGTQYFGPGTRLLVL.

The V gene is TRBV6-1, the J gene TRBJ1-4; 10 nucleotides align to TRBD1. Trimming cost V 4 bases and J 5 bases; bases outside gene matches: 7. The CDR3 spans 16 residues. Germline CDR1 reads MNHNS; CDR2 reads SASEGT. Here the CDR3 DNA reads TGTGCCAGCAGTGGGGGGACAGGGGTCCGGAATGAAAAACTGTTTTTT. This sequence encodes CASSGGTGVRNEKLFF.

The rearrangement uses TRBV14 and TRBJ2-5, with D hard to call. CDR3 length: 15 amino acids. In germline, CDR1 is SGHDN, CDR2 FVKESK. V gave up 4 bases and J gave up 4 bases, with 16 bases separating them. The CDR3 loop is CASSLRRLSAETQYF. CDR3 bases: TGTGCCAGCAGCCTGCGACGCTTATCGGCAGAGACCCAGTACTTC.

The rearrangement joins TRBV18 to TRBJ2-5; a possible D gene is TRBD2 (6 bases). Germline V CDR1 and CDR2: KGHSH, LQKENI. Deletions cut 4 bases from V and 3 bases from J, with 12 bases between. The CDR3 contains 14 residues. The chain's CDR3 is CASSRLANKETQYF. CDR3 nucleotide sequence: TGTGCCAGCTCACGCCTAGCGAATAAAGAGACCCAGTACTTC.

The rearrangement uses TRBV18 and TRBJ1-1; maybe TRBD1 (5 bases). Germline V CDR1 and CDR2: KGHSH, LQKENI. V was pared by 4 bases and J by 1 base, with 13 bases between. The CDR3 runs 15 residues. The CDR3 bases are TGTGCCAGCTCACTTCCGACAGACACGAACACTGAAGCTTTCTTT. Protein product: CASSLPTDTNTEAFF.

The rearrangement links TRBV19 to TRBJ2-1, with D uncertain. This CDR3 spans 13 amino acids. V was pared by 4 bases and J by 4 bases, with 8 bases between. From germline, CDR1 is LNHDA and CDR2 SQIVND (reference sequence). CDR3 protein: CASSRTIYNEQFF. CDR3 bases: TGTGCCAGTAGTAGAACCATTTACAATGAGCAGTTCTTC.

V gene TRBV7-9 combines with J gene TRBJ1-1, with 8 positions matching TRBD1. The CDR3 contains 14 residues. The J segment lost 5 bases and the V segment lost 3 bases, leaving 5 bases of the junction unmatched. CDR1 SEHNR and CDR2 FQNEAQ come from the germline V gene (reference sequence). The DNA of the CDR3 is TGTGCCAGCAGCTTCCAGGGGGCAGGAACTGAAGCTTTCTTT. It translates to CASSFQGAGTEAFF.

This sequence joins TRBV6-5 and TRBJ1-6; a possible D gene is TRBD1 (6 bases). The ends were cut back, 6 bases at V and 5 bases at J, with 8 bases in the middle. Germline CDR1 reads MNHEY; CDR2 reads SVGAGI. The CDR3 is made up of 13 amino acids. The CDR3 reads CASRGQNNSPLHF. As DNA, the CDR3 is TGTGCCAGCAGAGGACAGAATAATTCACCCCTCCACTTT.

The chain uses TRBV6-4 and TRBJ2-2, with 7 bases matching TRBD2. Germline V gives CDR1 MRHNA, CDR2 SNTAGT. The CDR3 consists of 16 residues. After removal of 4 bases from V and 2 bases from J, the junction contained 7 bases not matched to a gene. The DNA of the CDR3 is TGTGCCAGCAGTGCTGTTAGCGGGTACAACACCGGGGAGCTGTTTTTT. Its translation: CASSAVSGYNTGELFF.